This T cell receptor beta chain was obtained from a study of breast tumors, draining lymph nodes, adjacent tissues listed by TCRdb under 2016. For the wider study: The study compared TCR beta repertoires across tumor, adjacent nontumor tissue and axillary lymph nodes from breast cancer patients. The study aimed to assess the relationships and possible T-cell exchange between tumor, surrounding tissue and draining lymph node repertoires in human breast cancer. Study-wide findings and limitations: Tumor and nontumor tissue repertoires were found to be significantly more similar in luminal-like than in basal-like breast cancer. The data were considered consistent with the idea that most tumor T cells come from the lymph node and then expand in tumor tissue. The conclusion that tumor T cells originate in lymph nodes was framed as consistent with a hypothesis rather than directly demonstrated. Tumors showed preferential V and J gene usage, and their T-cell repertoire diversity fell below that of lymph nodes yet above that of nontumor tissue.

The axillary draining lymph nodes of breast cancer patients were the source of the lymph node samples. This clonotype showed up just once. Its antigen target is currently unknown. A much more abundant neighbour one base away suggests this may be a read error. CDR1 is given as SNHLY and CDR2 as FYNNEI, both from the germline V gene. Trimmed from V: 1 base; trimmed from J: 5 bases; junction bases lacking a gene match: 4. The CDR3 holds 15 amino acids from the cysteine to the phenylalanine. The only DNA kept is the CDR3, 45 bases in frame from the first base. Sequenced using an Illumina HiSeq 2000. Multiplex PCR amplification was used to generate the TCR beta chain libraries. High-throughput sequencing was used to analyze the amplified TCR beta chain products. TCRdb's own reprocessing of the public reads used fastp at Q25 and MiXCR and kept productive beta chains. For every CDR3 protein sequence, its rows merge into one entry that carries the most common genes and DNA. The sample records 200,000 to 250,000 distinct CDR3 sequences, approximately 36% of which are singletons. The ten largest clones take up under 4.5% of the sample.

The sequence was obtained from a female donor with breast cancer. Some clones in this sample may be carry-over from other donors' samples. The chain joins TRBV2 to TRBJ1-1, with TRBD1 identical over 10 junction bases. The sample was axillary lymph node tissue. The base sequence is TGTGCCAGCAGTGAAGGGGACAGGGGTAGGACTGAAGCTTTCTTT. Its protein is CASSEGDRGRTEAFF.